Shown below are 32 T cell receptor beta chains from a single sample sequenced in a study of shared clonotypes between healthy human individuals. TCRdb's table, derived via immunoSEQ multiplex PCR, lists solely in-frame clones and lacks some. The sample records around 2.1 million clones, around 95% being singletons. The material sequenced was naive CD4+ T cells sorted from blood. Noted subset: CD45RA+ positively selected. The receptor source for this set is a man in his late teens or twenties in good health.

The chain uses TRBV4-3 and TRBJ2-3, with 9 bases aligning to TRBD2. There are 16 residues in the CDR3. Germline values: CDR1 LGHNA, CDR2 YSLEER. V trimming: 5 bases; J trimming: 5 bases; junction bases outside the gene matches: 11. The DNA of the CDR3 is TGCGCCAGCAGCTCCTTAGCGGGAGCGGGGAAAGATACGCAGTATTTT. This sequence encodes CASSSLAGAGKDTQYF.

The rearrangement uses TRBV30 and TRBJ2-3; D perhaps matches TRBD1 (5 bases). CDR1 and CDR2 from the germline V gene are GTSNPN and SVGIG (reference sequence). Trimming stripped 0 bases from V and 5 bases from J, with 9 bases between. The CDR3 has 13 amino acids. The CDR3 coding sequence is TGTGCCTGGAGTGTACAAGGGGAAGATACGCAGTATTTT. Amino acid sequence: CAWSVQGEDTQYF.

V and J are TRBV30 and TRBJ1-4, with TRBD1 matching 7 bases. Trimming cost V 3 bases and J 8 bases; bases outside gene matches: 12. The CDR3 is 15 amino acids. Germline V CDR1 and CDR2: GTSNPN, SVGIG (reference sequence). The CDR3: CAWSARAGGREKLFF. CDR3 DNA: TGTGCCTGGAGCGCCCGGGCAGGGGGGAGGGAAAAACTGTTTTTT.

The chain is built from TRBV6-1 and TRBJ1-6; D possibly corresponds to TRBD1 (5 bases). Per the germline V gene, CDR1 is MNHNS and CDR2 is SASEGT. V dropped 10 bases and J dropped 3 bases, with 13 bases sitting between them. The CDR3 covers 14 residues. The CDR3 DNA sequence: TGTGCCATCCGCCAGGGTCTCTATAATTCACCCCTCCACTTT. Protein sequence: CAIRQGLYNSPLHF.

The rearrangement uses TRBV19 and TRBJ1-3; the D gene is possibly TRBD1 (5 bases). With 6 bases removed from V and 4 bases from J, the gap between germline ends came to 19 bases. The germline gives CDR1 LNHDA, CDR2 SQIVND (reference sequence). CDR3 length equals 16 residues. The chain's CDR3 is CASRDLAGPGGNTIYF. In DNA, the CDR3 is TGTGCCAGTAGGGACCTCGCGGGGCCCGGAGGAAACACCATATATTTT.

This clone has only one observation. The chain couples TRBV5-1 to TRBJ2-1; TRBD2 matches at 12 bases. V dropped 9 bases and J dropped 6; count of bases not matched to a gene: 4. The CDR3 spans 13 residues. Germline values: CDR1 SGHRS, CDR2 YFSETQ. CDR3: CATKLAGGNEQFF. CDR3 nucleotide sequence: TGCGCCACCAAACTAGCGGGGGGCAATGAGCAGTTCTTC. Full variable domain (remainder filled in from reference TRBV5-1 and TRBJ2-1): KAGVTQTPRYLIKTRGQQVTLSCSPISGHRSVSWYQQTPGQGLQFLFEYFSETQRNKGNFPGRFSGRQFSNSRSEMNVSTLELGDSALYLCATKLAGGNEQFFGPGTRLTVL.

In nucleotides, the CDR3 is TGTGCCAGCAGCCTCCACACTACAACTAATGAAAAACTGTTTTTT. Translated, it gives CASSLHTTTNEKLFF. The rearrangement joins TRBV6-1 to TRBJ1-4, with D hard to call. This CDR3 is built from 15 residues. V lost 6 bases and J lost 0, with 11 bases in between. CDR1 and CDR2 from the germline V gene are MNHNS and SASEGT.

Comment on this clone: Distinct nucleotide sequences in the sample also encode this CDR3. The CDR3 loop reads CASSLTSTTDTQYF. The CDR3, as DNA: TGCGCCAGCAGCTTAACTAGCACCACAGATACGCAGTATTTT. The chain employs TRBV5-1 and TRBJ2-3; D is perhaps TRBD2 (6 bases). This CDR3 has 14 amino acids. Germline lookup yields CDR1 SGHRS and CDR2 YFSETQ. Trimming took 2 bases from V and 2 from J, leaving 9 bases between them. The entire variable domain, with the rest obtained from reference TRBV5-1 and TRBJ2-3, is as follows: KAGVTQTPRYLIKTRGQQVTLSCSPISGHRSVSWYQQTPGQGLQFLFEYFSETQRNKGNFPGRFSGRQFSNSRSEMNVSTLELGDSALYLCASSLTSTTDTQYFGPGTRLTVL.

The chain links TRBV6-6 to TRBJ2-1; D unresolved. V was shortened by 6 bases and J by 5 bases, with 11 bases between the two germline ends. This CDR3 is 13 amino acids long. Germline-derived CDR1 and CDR2 are MNHNY and SVGAGI (reference sequence). The DNA of the CDR3 is TGTGCCAGCAGCCCCCGGATGAACAATGAGCAGTTCTTC. Protein sequence: CASSPRMNNEQFF.

The chain couples TRBV10-3 to TRBJ1-6; no clear D. This CDR3 is 13 amino acids long. V was shortened by 7 bases and J by 7 bases, with 11 bases between the two germline ends. Germline CDR1 ENHRY, CDR2 SYGVKD. The CDR3 DNA is TGTGCCATCACGCCTACAGCAAATTCACCCCTCCACTTT. Encoded protein: CAITPTANSPLHF.

The V and J genes are TRBV4-3 and TRBJ2-6; either TRBD1 or TRBD2 may supply D (6 bases each). Germline V gene sequence: CDR1 LGHNA, CDR2 YSLEER. Trimming cost V 0 bases and J 4 bases, with 13 bases left between them. This CDR3 has 17 residues. The chain's CDR3 is CASSQEWGAPGANVLTF. The CDR3 coding sequence is TGCGCCAGCAGCCAAGAGTGGGGGGCCCCCGGGGCCAACGTCCTGACTTTC.

The chain uses TRBV30 and TRBJ2-3; 11 positions match TRBD2. Germline V gives CDR1 GTSNPN, CDR2 SVGIG (reference sequence). This CDR3 is 16 amino acids long. V dropped 5 bases and J dropped 4; count of bases not matched to a gene: 11. In nucleotides, the CDR3 is TGTGCCTGGGGGGACTCTAGCGGGAGGCGGGCAGATACGCAGTATTTT. Amino acid sequence: CAWGDSSGRRADTQYF.

Only one count was recorded for this clone. This sequence joins TRBV28 and TRBJ2-7; D possibly matches TRBD1 or TRBD2 (5 bases each). Germline-derived CDR1 and CDR2 are MDHEN and SYDVKM. V shed 6 bases and J shed 2 bases, with 11 bases lying between them. The CDR3 contains 13 residues. CDR3 in amino acids: CASRHGTTYEQYF. The CDR3 DNA is TGTGCCAGCAGACACGGGACCACCTACGAGCAGTACTTC.

This chain links TRBV5-4 with TRBJ2-7; a weak D match, TRBD1 (6 bases). Trimming cost V 4 bases and J 3 bases, with 17 bases left between them. Germline CDR1 is SGHNT and CDR2 is YYREEE (reference sequence). The CDR3 loop spans 15 amino acids. The CDR3 is CASSPLDGQLYEQYF. Written as DNA, the CDR3 is TGTGCCAGCAGCCCCCTCGACGGACAGCTCTACGAGCAGTACTTC.

This chain uses TRBV29-1 with TRBJ2-6, with no clear D. The CDR3 covers 13 residues. Between the trimmed V and J ends, which lost 4 bases and 0 bases, there was a span of 4 bases. The germline gives CDR1 SQVTM, CDR2 ANQGSEA. The CDR3 DNA reads TGCAGCGTTGTGGCCTCTGGGGCCAACGTCCTGACTTTC. This gives the protein CSVVASGANVLTF.

The genes are TRBV5-4 and TRBJ2-1; D might be TRBD1 or TRBD2, each matching 7 bases. Germline assignment: CDR1 SGHNT and CDR2 YYREEE (reference sequence). This CDR3 has 13 amino acids. Between the trimmed V and J ends, which lost 10 bases and 12 bases, there was a span of 23 bases. In DNA form, the CDR3 reads TGTGCCTGGGGGCTAGCGGTCCCAGGGGGGCAGTTCTTC. This translates into CAWGLAVPGGQFF.

This sequence joins TRBV7-2 and TRBJ1-2; weak D call: TRBD1 (5 bases). V was cut by 1 base and J by 1 base, with 7 bases left in between. Germline CDR1 and CDR2: SGHTA and FQGNSA. The CDR3 contains 14 residues. The CDR3 DNA sequence: TGTGCCAGCAGCTTAGGACAGATTAACTATGGCTACACCTTC. This gives the protein CASSLGQINYGYTF.

The V call is TRBV5-1, the J call TRBJ1-5; 7 bases are shared with TRBD1. V gave up 0 bases and J gave up 3 bases; unmatched junction bases: 12. Germline CDR1 and CDR2: SGHRS and YFSETQ. The CDR3 is 18 residues long. CDR3: CASSLDPPGTANNQPQHF. The CDR3 DNA sequence: TGCGCCAGCAGCTTGGACCCCCCCGGGACAGCCAACAATCAGCCCCAGCATTTT. The variable domain in full, completed from reference TRBV5-1 and TRBJ1-5, reads KAGVTQTPRYLIKTRGQQVTLSCSPISGHRSVSWYQQTPGQGLQFLFEYFSETQRNKGNFPGRFSGRQFSNSRSEMNVSTLELGDSALYLCASSLDPPGTANNQPQHFGDGTRLSIL.

V and J are TRBV19 and TRBJ1-1; TRBD1 aligns across 10 bases. CDR3 length: 14 residues. J gave up 5 bases and V 7 bases, and 7 bases lay outside the gene matches. Germline V gives CDR1 LNHDA, CDR2 SQIVND (reference sequence). CDR3 residues: CASTPWTGGTEAFF. The DNA for the CDR3 is TGTGCCAGTACCCCTTGGACAGGGGGAACTGAAGCTTTCTTT.

V is TRBV27 and J is TRBJ2-6; D is possibly TRBD2 (5 bases). Germline CDR1 MNHEY, CDR2 SMNVEV (reference sequence). The CDR3 extends over 16 amino acids. V lost 3 bases and J 2 bases, leaving 11 bases between the germline ends. The CDR3 loop reads CASSFGPGAGANVLTF. The CDR3 bases are TGTGCCAGCAGTTTCGGGCCCGGGGCTGGGGCCAACGTCCTGACTTTC.

The rearrangement links TRBV27 to TRBJ2-5; a possible D gene is TRBD1 (7 bases). CDR1 MNHEY and CDR2 SMNVEV come from the germline V gene (reference sequence). The V gene lost 4 bases and the J gene lost 5 bases, with 26 bases spanning the gap. The CDR3 contains 18 residues. CDR3 loop: CASSYPPEEEGASETQYF. In nucleotides, the CDR3 is TGTGCCAGCAGTTACCCCCCCGAAGAGGAGGGGGCATCGGAGACCCAGTACTTC.

The sample holds one count of this clone. V gene TRBV5-1 combines with J gene TRBJ2-5; D assignment may be TRBD1 or TRBD2 (5 bases each). The CDR3 has 15 residues. V was cut by 0 bases and J by 0 bases, with 9 bases left in between. Looked up from germline, CDR1 is SGHRS and CDR2 is YFSETQ. DNA for the CDR3: TGCGCCAGCAGCTTGGTGGGGGAACACCAAGAGACCCAGTACTTC. Its translation: CASSLVGEHQETQYF.

The chain has TRBV12-5 and TRBJ1-5; D call uncertain. V lost 2 bases, J lost 2 bases, and 25 bases lay in between. In germline, CDR1 is LGHNT, CDR2 FRNRAP. This CDR3 comprises 20 residues. CDR3 nucleotides: TGTGCTAGTGGTTTGCTCCATCTCGAATCGGTTGGTTTTGGCAATCAGCCCCAGCATTTT. Protein sequence: CASGLLHLESVGFGNQPQHF.

This clone showed up just once. V gene TRBV9 combines with J gene TRBJ2-3; TRBD2 might be the D (6 bases). V was trimmed by 0 bases and J by 4 bases, leaving 24 bases between them. CDR1 and CDR2 (germline): SGDLS, YYNGEE. This CDR3 is 19 amino acids long. CDR3 nucleotide sequence: TGTGCCAGCAGCGTAGGGGACCGCGGAGGGCCCATCACCCCAGATACGCAGTATTTT. This encodes CASSVGDRGGPITPDTQYF.

The CDR3 reads CASSLVPPQETQYF. The CDR3 nucleotides are TGCGCCAGCAGCTTGGTCCCTCCCCAAGAGACCCAGTACTTC. This chain joins TRBV5-1 and TRBJ2-5; D gene unclear. The ends were cut back, 0 bases at V and 1 base at J, with 7 bases in the middle. Looked up from germline, CDR1 is SGHRS and CDR2 is YFSETQ. The CDR3 totals 14 residues.

This chain uses TRBV19 with TRBJ1-3; a weak D match, TRBD1 (5 bases). Germline lookup yields CDR1 LNHDA and CDR2 SQIVND (reference sequence). The CDR3 loop spans 13 amino acids. Trimming took 11 bases from V and 3 from J, leaving 14 bases between them. The CDR3 is CASRQTGGNTIYF. The CDR3 region has the DNA TGTGCCTCACGACAGACGGGTGGAAACACCATATATTTT.

The chain joins TRBV28 to TRBJ2-4, with D tentatively TRBD1 (5 bases). The CDR3 covers 15 residues. Trimming stripped 3 bases from V and 2 bases from J, with 11 bases between. Germline CDR1 MDHEN, CDR2 SYDVKM. The CDR3 coding sequence is TGTGCCAGCAGTTTCGGACAAGGTCCCAAAAACATTCAGTACTTC. Translated: CASSFGQGPKNIQYF.

The chain uses TRBV6-6 and TRBJ2-7; 9 bases are a match to TRBD1. Germline assignment: CDR1 MNHNY and CDR2 SVGAGI (reference sequence). The V and J ends lost 6 bases and 5 bases, in that order; junction bases with no gene match: 8. The CDR3 extends over 14 amino acids. CDR3 nucleotides: TGTGCCAGCAGCCGGACAGGGGACGGAGACGAGCAGTACTTC. The encoded protein is CASSRTGDGDEQYF.

This clone was recorded only once. The CDR3 nucleotides read TGTGCCAGTAGTTTCCGGGACAGAAGCTCCTATAATTCACCCCTCCACTTT. This sequence encodes CASSFRDRSSYNSPLHF. The V call is TRBV19, the J call TRBJ1-6; 7 nucleotides align to TRBD1. Trimming removed 5 bases from V and 0 bases from J; junction bases left unmatched: 7. CDR1 and CDR2 from the germline V gene are LNHDA and SQIVND (reference sequence). CDR3 length: 17 residues.

This clone was detected once. The chain employs TRBV2 and TRBJ1-5; D gene unclear. Germline V lookup: CDR1 SNHLY, CDR2 FYNNEI. V gave up 2 bases and J gave up 4 bases, with 9 bases separating them. The CDR3 loop spans 14 amino acids. The CDR3 bases are TGTGCCAGCAGTGAATCGGGGTTAAATCAGCCCCAGCATTTT. The encoded protein is CASSESGLNQPQHF.

This rearrangement joins TRBV5-8 to TRBJ2-5; D may match TRBD1 or TRBD2 (6 bases each). The ends were cut back, 4 bases at V and 5 bases at J, with 18 bases in the middle. The germline V gene has CDR1 SGHTS and CDR2 YDEGEE. The CDR3 consists of 15 residues. The CDR3, as DNA: TGTGCCAGCAGCGACATGGGGGGCCGGGTTGAGACCCAGTACTTC. Its protein is CASSDMGGRVETQYF.

Details on this clone: The same CDR3 is also encoded by other DNA sequences in this sample. The chain couples TRBV6-5 to TRBJ2-7, with a tentative D call TRBD2 (6 bases). CDR1 is MNHEY, CDR2 SVGAGI, per germline. V gave up 2 bases and J gave up 2 bases, with 10 bases separating them. The CDR3 is 14 amino acids. CDR3 DNA: TGTGCCAGCAGTTACCGGGGAGGACCCTACGAGCAGTACTTC. Residues: CASSYRGGPYEQYF.